Listed below are T cell receptor beta chains from one sample, sequenced in a study of cytomegalovirus exposure and HLA in healthy donors. Using immunoSEQ multiplex PCR, the repertoire was profiled, and TCRdb retains in-frame clones only, with some absent. The profile covers roughly 100,000 clones, with approximately 80% appearing a single time and approximately 3.3% taken by the ten largest. Sequencing input: PBMCs. Source of these receptors: a male donor in good health and CMV-seropositive. Both conserved end residues are part of each CDR3. D genes are given only for firm matches. Clone size appears in some rows only: once, few, many, or a class for an expanded clone.

D gene: NA; V gene: TRBV9; CDR3 length: 13; clone size: NA; J gene: TRBJ1-2; CDR3 protein: CASSAYTNYGYTF; CDR3 DNA: TGTGCCAGCAGCGCTTATACTAACTATGGCTACACCTTC
D gene: NA; V gene: TRBV6-5; CDR3 length: 14; clone size: NA; J gene: TRBJ2-5; CDR3 protein: CASSYQLGQETQYF; CDR3 DNA: TGTGCCAGCAGTTACCAGCTCGGGCAAGAGACCCAGTACTTC
D gene: TRBD1; V gene: TRBV7-9; CDR3 length: 14; clone size: NA; J gene: TRBJ2-7; CDR3 protein: CASSSTGVSSEQYF; CDR3 DNA: TGTGCCAGCAGCTCGACAGGGGTCTCGTCCGAGCAGTACTTC
D gene: NA; V gene: TRBV2; CDR3 length: 12; clone size: NA; J gene: TRBJ2-7; CDR3 protein: CASSEPLTPGDF; CDR3 DNA: TGTGCCAGCAGTGAACCCCTGACACCGGGGGACTTC
D gene: NA; V gene: TRBV15; CDR3 length: 14; clone size: NA; J gene: TRBJ2-5; CDR3 protein: CATSRGDRQETQYF; CDR3 DNA: TGTGCCACCAGCAGAGGTGACAGACAAGAGACCCAGTACTTC
D gene: TRBD1; V gene: TRBV2; CDR3 length: 14; clone size: NA; J gene: TRBJ1-5; CDR3 protein: CARGTGPNNQPQHF; CDR3 DNA: TGTGCCAGGGGGACAGGGCCTAATAATCAGCCCCAGCATTTT
D gene: TRBD2; V gene: TRBV9; CDR3 length: 18; clone size: few; J gene: TRBJ2-1; CDR3 protein: CASSPPSGGALDLREQFF; CDR3 DNA: TGTGCCAGCAGCCCTCCTAGCGGGGGGGCCCTGGACCTACGGGAGCAGTTCTTC
D gene: NA; V gene: TRBV7-2; CDR3 length: 14; clone size: NA; J gene: TRBJ2-6; CDR3 protein: CASSPRGWANVLTF; CDR3 DNA: TGTGCCAGCAGCCCCAGGGGTTGGGCCAACGTCCTGACTTTC
D gene: TRBD1; V gene: TRBV4-3; CDR3 length: 13; clone size: NA; J gene: TRBJ2-5; CDR3 protein: CASSQVRGETQYF; CDR3 DNA: TGCGCCAGCAGCCAAGTCAGGGGGGAGACCCAGTACTTC
D gene: NA; V gene: TRBV27; CDR3 length: 13; clone size: NA; J gene: TRBJ1-4; CDR3 protein: CASSRVIGEKLFF; CDR3 DNA: TGTGCCAGCAGCAGGGTAATTGGTGAAAAACTGTTTTTT
D gene: TRBD1; V gene: TRBV18; CDR3 length: 13; clone size: NA; J gene: TRBJ2-7; CDR3 protein: CASSPGQGDEQYF; CDR3 DNA: TGTGCCAGCTCGCCCGGACAGGGGGACGAGCAGTACTTC
D gene: TRBD2; V gene: TRBV6-5; CDR3 length: 15; clone size: NA; J gene: TRBJ2-4; CDR3 protein: CASSYSGTSIDIQYF; CDR3 DNA: TGTGCCAGCAGTTACTCAGGGACTAGCATAGACATTCAGTACTTC
D gene: TRBD2; V gene: TRBV9; CDR3 length: 18; clone size: NA; J gene: TRBJ2-3; CDR3 protein: CASSVGVTSGGPADTQYF; CDR3 DNA: TGTGCCAGCAGCGTAGGGGTGACTAGCGGGGGGCCCGCAGATACGCAGTATTTT
D gene: NA; V gene: TRBV30; CDR3 length: 20; clone size: NA; J gene: TRBJ1-6; CDR3 protein: CAWRDGRLHTQRANNSPLHF; CDR3 DNA: TGTGCCTGGAGGGATGGAAGGTTACATACACAGAGGGCTAATAATTCACCCCTCCACTTT
D gene: NA; V gene: TRBV6-6; CDR3 length: 12; clone size: NA; J gene: TRBJ1-5; CDR3 protein: CASTRANQPQHF; CDR3 DNA: TGTGCCAGCACCAGGGCTAATCAGCCCCAGCATTTT
D gene: NA; V gene: TRBV30; CDR3 length: 10; clone size: NA; J gene: TRBJ2-5; CDR3 protein: CAWAGETQYF; CDR3 DNA: TGTGCCTGGGCCGGGGAGACCCAGTACTTC
D gene: TRBD1; V gene: TRBV30; CDR3 length: 13; clone size: NA; J gene: TRBJ2-3; CDR3 protein: CACRGRPTDTQYF; CDR3 DNA: TGTGCCTGCAGGGGGAGACCCACAGATACGCAGTATTTT
D gene: TRBD2; V gene: TRBV30; CDR3 length: 14; clone size: NA; J gene: TRBJ2-3; CDR3 protein: CAWSVGLAADTQYF; CDR3 DNA: TGTGCCTGGAGTGTTGGACTAGCCGCAGATACGCAGTATTTT
D gene: NA; V gene: TRBV29-1; CDR3 length: 11; clone size: NA; J gene: TRBJ1-4; CDR3 protein: CSVERNEKLFF; CDR3 DNA: TGCAGCGTTGAGAGGAATGAAAAACTGTTTTTT
D gene: NA; V gene: TRBV6-1; CDR3 length: 14; clone size: NA; J gene: TRBJ1-5; CDR3 protein: CASSEEGGNQPQHF; CDR3 DNA: TGTGCCAGCAGTGAAGAGGGGGGCAATCAGCCCCAGCATTTT
D gene: NA; V gene: TRBV7-2; CDR3 length: 13; clone size: NA; J gene: TRBJ1-5; CDR3 protein: CASREAGDQPQHF; CDR3 DNA: TGTGCCAGCAGGGAAGCAGGGGATCAGCCCCAGCATTTT
D gene: TRBD1; V gene: TRBV27; CDR3 length: 16; clone size: NA; J gene: TRBJ1-2; CDR3 protein: CASSSPLSGQISGYTF; CDR3 DNA: TGTGCCAGCAGTTCGCCTTTATCGGGACAGATCTCTGGCTACACCTTC
D gene: NA; V gene: TRBV27; CDR3 length: 16; clone size: NA; J gene: TRBJ1-2; CDR3 protein: CASSTRDWAGNYGYTF; CDR3 DNA: TGTGCCAGCAGTACCCGTGACTGGGCGGGAAACTATGGCTACACCTTC